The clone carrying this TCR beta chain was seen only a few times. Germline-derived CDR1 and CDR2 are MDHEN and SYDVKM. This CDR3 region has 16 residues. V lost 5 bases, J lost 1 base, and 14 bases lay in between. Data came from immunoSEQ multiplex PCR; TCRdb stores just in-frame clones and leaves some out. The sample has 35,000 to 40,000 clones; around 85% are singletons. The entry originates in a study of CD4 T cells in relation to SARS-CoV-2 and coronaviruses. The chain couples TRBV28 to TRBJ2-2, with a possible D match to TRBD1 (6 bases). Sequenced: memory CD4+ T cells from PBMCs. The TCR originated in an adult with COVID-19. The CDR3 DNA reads TGTGCCAGCAGTCCTAGACAGGTCCTGAACACCGGGGAGCTGTTTTTT. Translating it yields CASSPRQVLNTGELFF.